Described below is a single T cell receptor beta chain sequence and its context. These data belong to a study of T cells in Graves' hyperthyroidism and ophthalmopathy. Amplification yielded TCR beta CDR3 regions, with RNA transcripts as the source. The HTBI set primed first-round TCR CDR3 RT-PCR. TCRdb passed the multiplex PCR reads through MiXCR, listing each CDR3 protein once. The top ten clones hold approximately 49% of a sample with some 530,000 distinct CDR3 sequences, under 25% of them seen once. V was pared by 6 bases and J by 6 bases, with 7 bases of the junction left unmatched. The CDR3 sequence is 14 residues long. Out of approximately 10 ml of fresh peripheral blood came the PBMCs.

The chain uses TRBV12-3 or TRBV12-4 and TRBJ2-2, with 7 bases fitting TRBD2. This receptor was taken from a woman in her seventies with Graves' ophthalmopathy. The sample taken for sequencing was blood. This chain's CDR3 is CASRGGRAPGELFF. The DNA of the CDR3 is TGTGCCAGCAGGGGAGGGAGGGCCCCCGGGGAGCTGTTTTTT.